This T cell receptor (beta chain) was sequenced during a study of cytomegalovirus exposure and HLA in healthy donors. On this clone itself: Its antigen is not known.

Study-level findings and limits: Cytomegalovirus status, reportedly, was diagnosed with high specificity and sensitivity by the classifier. Previously analyzed data showed that most TCR beta V segments were productive at a frequency of about 87% or about 30%. The authors later found TCR association rates varying by HLA locus, with DRB1 most and HLA-C fewest.

The study ran its PCR with 60 Vbeta and 13 Jbeta primers. Method: immunoSEQ multiplex PCR; TCRdb's copy keeps in-frame clones and lacks some. The profile shows 100,000 to 150,000 clones, around 77% of them singletons. The clonotype comes from a man aged 25-40 years in good health and CMV-seronegative. Sequenced input: PBMCs.

CDR3 in DNA: TGTGCCAGCAGCGAGAGGCCGACAGATCCCCCCAATTCACCCCTCCACTTT. Translation: CASSERPTDPPNSPLHF. J is TRBJ1-6 and V is TRBV9; possibly TRBD1 for D (5 bases). CDR3 size: 17 residues. Trimming removed 3 bases from V and 7 bases from J, with 20 bases in between. Per germline, CDR1 SGDLS and CDR2 YYNGEE.